This passage covers 32 T cell receptor beta chains from one sample sequenced in a study of blood T cells in healthy people across ages. Next came a second PCR, run for 7 to 11 cycles, which used a sample-barcoded 5' primer along with a J-beta primer mix. TCRdb itself ran the 5' RACE reads through MiXCR, one entry per CDR3 protein. The sample records over 1,300,000 distinct CDR3 sequences, approximately 59% being singletons. Sequencing input: blood. The receptor source for this set is a man aged 18 to 29 in good health.

The rearrangement joins TRBV10-3 to TRBJ2-5; D is undetermined. V was pared by 4 bases and J by 1 base, with 13 bases between. Germline CDR1 and CDR2: ENHRY and SYGVKD. This CDR3 region has 15 residues. The CDR3 spells CAISVSRNVQETQYF. CDR3 coding DNA: TGTGCCATCAGTGTTAGCCGGAACGTCCAAGAGACCCAGTACTTC.

The chain is built from TRBV10-3 and TRBJ2-7, with D perhaps matching TRBD1 (6 bases). The V gene's germline CDR1 is ENHRY and CDR2 SYGVKD. The V end lost 8 bases, the J end lost 6 bases, and 8 bases lay between the germline ends. This CDR3 region has 10 residues. The CDR3, as DNA: TGTGCCATCGGGGGCACCGAGCAGTACTTC. Residues: CAIGGTEQYF.

J is TRBJ2-1 and V is TRBV14; D ambiguous. Trimming removed 4 bases at V and 6 bases at J, with 13 bases between. The CDR3 has 14 residues. Germline V gene sequence: CDR1 SGHDN, CDR2 FVKESK. CDR3 in amino acids: CASSPRPGRNEQFF. In DNA, the CDR3 is TGTGCCAGCAGCCCCCGACCTGGACGCAATGAGCAGTTCTTC.

This clonotype has just one count. The chain uses TRBV4-1 and TRBJ2-1, with 14 bases fitting TRBD2. Trimming at V came to 5 bases and at J to 5 bases, leaving 5 bases not matched to a gene. Germline V CDR1 and CDR2: MGHRA, YSYEKL. The CDR3 consists of 16 residues. CDR3 sequence (DNA): TGCGCCAGCAGCTTGGGACTAGCGGGAGCCCACAATGAGCAGTTCTTC. This encodes CASSLGLAGAHNEQFF.

This clonotype was observed a single time. The genes are TRBV7-8 and TRBJ1-2, with 7 bases identical to TRBD1. V lost 5 bases, J lost 4 bases, and 16 bases stayed unmatched. This CDR3 comprises 17 residues. Germline assignment: CDR1 SGHVS and CDR2 FQNEAQ. The CDR3 here is CASSPALTRDSSYGYTF. The DNA of the CDR3 is TGTGCCAGCAGCCCTGCACTTACCCGGGACAGCTCCTATGGCTACACCTTC.

CDR3 sequence reads: CSAGTSLYEQYF. DNA for the CDR3: TGCAGCGCCGGGACTAGCCTCTACGAGCAGTACTTC. V is TRBV29-1 and J is TRBJ2-7; 9 nucleotides match TRBD2. V lost 7 bases and J lost 3; bases outside the gene matches: 4. The length of the CDR3 is 12 residues. The germline gives CDR1 SQVTM, CDR2 ANQGSEA.

The chain recombines TRBV7-9 with TRBJ2-3, with a possible D match to TRBD2 (5 bases). Germline assignment: CDR1 SEHNR and CDR2 FQNEAQ (reference sequence). Trimming shortened V by 5 bases and J by 0 bases, and 12 bases separated the two germline ends. The CDR3 has 15 amino acids. The CDR3 region has the DNA TGTGCCAGCAGCCCCGACGGGAAGAGCACAGATACGCAGTATTTT. Protein sequence: CASSPDGKSTDTQYF.

The rearrangement links TRBV15 to TRBJ2-5; TRBD2 aligns across 8 bases. With V trimmed by 0 bases and J by 7 bases, 7 bases remained unmatched. Germline V gene lookup returns CDR1 LNHNV and CDR2 YYDKDF (reference sequence). The CDR3 totals 15 residues. This chain's CDR3 is CATSRDRGGVRTQYF. In DNA form, the CDR3 reads TGTGCCACCAGCAGAGATCGGGGGGGTGTTAGGACCCAGTACTTC.

A few counts support this clonotype. The CDR3 here is CASSYSPVERGSTDTQYF. CDR3 nucleotides: TGTGCCAGCAGTTACTCGCCGGTGGAGCGGGGGAGCACAGATACGCAGTATTTT. The rearrangement uses TRBV6-5 and TRBJ2-3; 8 bases line up with TRBD2. The length of the CDR3 is 18 residues. The V segment lost 0 bases and the J segment 0 bases; nucleotides outside the gene matches: 8. Germline values: CDR1 MNHEY, CDR2 SVGAGI.

The chain is built from TRBV5-1 and TRBJ2-7; unclear D gene. Germline loops: CDR1 SGHRS, CDR2 YFSETQ. The CDR3 runs 14 residues. Trimming took 4 bases from V and 2 from J, leaving 13 bases between them. The CDR3, as DNA: TGCGCCAGCAGCCCATGGGATTTAACCTACGAGCAGTACTTC. Its translation: CASSPWDLTYEQYF. The whole variable domain, remainder taken from reference TRBV5-1 and TRBJ2-7, is KAGVTQTPRYLIKTRGQQVTLSCSPISGHRSVSWYQQTPGQGLQFLFEYFSETQRNKGNFPGRFSGRQFSNSRSEMNVSTLELGDSALYLCASSPWDLTYEQYFGPGTRLTVT.

This clonotype appeared a few times. The chain couples TRBV9 to TRBJ2-5; 7 positions agree with TRBD1. The germline CDR1 and CDR2 sequences are SGDLS and YYNGEE. V was pared by 3 bases and J by 4 bases, with 12 bases of the junction left unmatched. The CDR3 is 16 residues long. CDR3 loop: CASSATLDRVVETQYF. In DNA, the CDR3 is TGTGCCAGCAGCGCCACCCTAGACAGGGTGGTAGAGACCCAGTACTTC.

The chain uses TRBV10-3 and TRBJ2-3; 7 bases match TRBD1. The V gene's germline CDR1 is ENHRY and CDR2 SYGVKD. This CDR3 has 15 residues. V shed 7 bases and J 2 bases; nucleotides not matched to a gene: 9. As DNA, the CDR3 is TGTGCCATCAACCCGGGACAGAAAGACACAGATACGCAGTATTTT. Its translation is CAINPGQKDTDTQYF.

This clonotype was counted between two and nine times. V is TRBV12-3 or TRBV12-4 and J is TRBJ2-7; D remains ambiguous. V lost 6 bases, J lost 0 bases, and 12 bases lay in between. The CDR3 sequence is 14 residues long. The CDR3 DNA sequence: TGTGCCAGCAGCCGTCGGCTAATCTCCTACGAGCAGTACTTC. This gives the protein CASSRRLISYEQYF.

The J gene is TRBJ1-1, the V gene TRBV4-1, with D possibly matching TRBD1 (5 bases). Deletions cut 6 bases from V and 0 bases from J, with 17 bases between. The CDR3 spans 16 residues. The germline V gene encodes CDR1 MGHRA and CDR2 YSYEKL. The CDR3 nucleotides read TGCGCCAGCAGGCAACTATCGGGGGTTCTGAACACTGAAGCTTTCTTT. This gives the protein CASRQLSGVLNTEAFF.

The J gene is TRBJ1-2, the V gene TRBV6-5; TRBD1 matches at 8 bases. Trimming cost V 7 bases and J 0 bases; bases outside gene matches: 7. This CDR3 is 15 amino acids long. Germline V gene lookup returns CDR1 MNHEY and CDR2 SVGAGI. The CDR3 coding sequence is TGTGCCAGCACCGGGACAGGTCCTCCTAACTATGGCTACACCTTC. Translation gives CASTGTGPPNYGYTF.

CDR3 loop: CASSLILGTSSSYNEQYF. The CDR3 region has the DNA TGTGCCAGCAGCTTAATCTTAGGGACTTCGAGTTCCTACAATGAGCAGTACTTC. The rearrangement links TRBV7-9 to TRBJ2-1, with a weak D call TRBD2 (6 bases). Matching the DNA end better, TRBJ2-7 makes the J call doubtful. Germline V gene data show CDR1 as SEHNR and CDR2 as FQNEAQ (reference sequence). CDR3 size: 18 residues.

V is TRBV6-5 and J is TRBJ2-7; 9 bases map to TRBD1. V lost 5 bases to trimming and J lost 2 bases; unmatched junction nucleotides: 7. Germline assignment: CDR1 MNHEY and CDR2 SVGAGI. The CDR3 length is 15 residues. The CDR3 DNA reads as TGTGCCAGCAGTAAAACGGGACAGGGCACCTACGAGCAGTACTTC. This codes for CASSKTGQGTYEQYF.

V is TRBV28 and J is TRBJ2-3; D is uncertain. Germline loops: CDR1 MDHEN, CDR2 SYDVKM. V dropped 6 bases and J dropped 0 bases, with 10 bases sitting between them. The CDR3 extends over 14 amino acids. The CDR3: CASSRRPSTDTQYF. DNA for the CDR3: TGTGCCAGCAGCCGTCGACCTAGCACAGATACGCAGTATTTT. Using reference TRBV28 and TRBJ2-3 for the parts outside the CDR3, the full variable domain is DVKVTQSSRYLVKRTGEKVFLECVQDMDHENMFWYRQDPGLGLRLIYFSYDVKMKEKGDIPEGYSVSREKKERFSLILESASTNQTSMYLCASSRRPSTDTQYFGPGTRLTVL.

This chain joins TRBV29-1 and TRBJ2-5; D is possibly TRBD2 (5 bases). This CDR3 has 13 residues. Germline CDR1 reads SQVTM; CDR2 reads ANQGSEA. V was trimmed by 4 bases and J by 5 bases, leaving 14 bases between them. CDR3 loop: CSVVPRTGETQYF. The CDR3 DNA sequence: TGCAGCGTTGTTCCCAGGACGGGGGAGACCCAGTACTTC.

This clonotype was picked up a small number of times. The V and J genes are TRBV28 and TRBJ1-5; the match to TRBD1 covers 12 bases. The CDR3 runs to 18 residues. CDR1 is MDHEN and CDR2 is SYDVKM in the germline V gene. V was pared by 5 bases and J by 5 bases, with 13 bases of the junction left unmatched. The CDR3: CASSHPGQGALVDQPQHF. In DNA, the CDR3 is TGTGCCAGCAGTCATCCGGGACAGGGGGCCTTGGTCGATCAGCCCCAGCATTTT.

The table lists this clonotype with a few counts. CDR3 bases: TGCAGTGCTCATAGGGGGACCACAGATACGCAGTATTTT. Its protein product is CSAHRGTTDTQYF. The rearrangement joins TRBV20-1 to TRBJ2-3; D perhaps matches TRBD1 (6 bases). CDR3 length: 13 amino acids. The V gene lost 5 bases and the J gene lost 2 bases, with 11 bases spanning the gap. The germline V gene has CDR1 DFQATT and CDR2 SNEGSKA (reference sequence).

This sequence joins TRBV9 and TRBJ1-5, with 7 positions matching TRBD1. There are 14 residues in the CDR3. Germline V gives CDR1 SGDLS, CDR2 YYNGEE. Trimming at V came to 4 bases and at J to 2 bases, leaving 3 bases not matched to a gene. In DNA form, the CDR3 reads TGTGCCAGCAGCAACACAGGGGGCAATCAGCCCCAGCATTTT. Translation: CASSNTGGNQPQHF.

The chain employs TRBV4-1 and TRBJ2-4, with D perhaps TRBD1 or TRBD2 (5 bases each). This CDR3 comprises 14 residues. Between the trimmed V and J ends, which lost 0 bases and 7 bases, there was a span of 10 bases. Looked up from germline, CDR1 is MGHRA and CDR2 is YSYEKL. The DNA of the CDR3 is TGCGCCAGCAGCCAAGAGGGGACCCTTAACATTCAGTACTTC. Its translation: CASSQEGTLNIQYF.

This clonotype was seen a handful of times. The chain joins TRBV20-1 to TRBJ2-7; possibly TRBD2 for D (6 bases). Germline V lookup: CDR1 DFQATT, CDR2 SNEGSKA (reference sequence). Trimming left V 7 bases short and J 5 bases short, with 18 bases between. This CDR3 has 13 residues. CDR3 loop: CSVVREGVDEQYF. The DNA of the CDR3 is TGCAGTGTAGTGCGGGAAGGTGTGGACGAGCAGTACTTC.

The V and J genes are TRBV2 and TRBJ2-3, with 7 bases fitting TRBD1. Germline CDR1 and CDR2: SNHLY and FYNNEI. J lost 5 bases, V lost 2 bases, and 7 bases had no gene match. The CDR3 is 15 amino acids. CDR3 loop: CASSELDRELDTQYF. The CDR3 nucleotides are TGTGCCAGCAGTGAATTAGACAGGGAATTAGATACGCAGTATTTT.

In nucleotides, the CDR3 is TGCGCCAGCAGCCACACCCTGACAGGCTCCTACGAGCAGTACTTC. Its protein product is CASSHTLTGSYEQYF. The genes are TRBV4-3 and TRBJ2-7; weak D call: TRBD1 (6 bases). Per germline, CDR1 LGHNA and CDR2 YSLEER. The CDR3 runs 15 residues. Trimming took off 3 bases at V and 0 bases at J, with 12 bases between the two ends.

The sample holds a few counts of this clonotype. The chain links TRBV7-9 to TRBJ2-5, with a tentative D call TRBD1 (5 bases). The V and J ends lost 6 bases and 3 bases respectively, with 14 bases between them. CDR1 and CDR2 from the germline V gene are SEHNR and FQNEAQ (reference sequence). The length of the CDR3 is 14 residues. The CDR3 loop reads CASSLTMTEETQYF. Here the CDR3 DNA reads TGTGCCAGCAGTCTCACGATGACAGAAGAGACCCAGTACTTC.

This clonotype was seen a handful of times. The V gene is TRBV4-1, the J gene TRBJ2-3, with 9 bases aligning to TRBD1. Germline values: CDR1 MGHRA, CDR2 YSYEKL. CDR3 size: 15 residues. J gave up 3 bases and V 5 bases, and 6 bases lay outside the gene matches. Written as DNA, the CDR3 is TGCGCCAGCAGCACCGGGACAGGGTATACAGATACGCAGTATTTT. Translated: CASSTGTGYTDTQYF.

The rearrangement uses TRBV11-2 and TRBJ2-7, with D unclear. CDR1 and CDR2 from the germline V gene are SGHAT and FQNNGV. Trimming shortened V by 5 bases and J by 2 bases, and 16 bases separated the two germline ends. The CDR3 totals 15 residues. The CDR3 DNA follows: TGTGCCAGCAGCCAAGGGTATTCGCTAGCCTACGAGCAGTACTTC. It translates to CASSQGYSLAYEQYF. Drawing the rest from reference TRBV11-2 and TRBJ2-7, the complete variable domain is EAGVAQSPRYKIIEKRQSVAFWCNPISGHATLYWYQQILGQGPKLLIQFQNNGVVDDSQLPKDRFSAERLKGVDSTLKIQPAKLEDSAVYLCASSQGYSLAYEQYFGPGTRLTVT.

The rearrangement uses TRBV7-9 and TRBJ2-5, with D uncertain. The last part of the DNA fits TRBJ2-7 better; the J call may be wrong. Looked up from germline, CDR1 is SEHNR and CDR2 is FQNEAQ (reference sequence). The CDR3 is made up of 15 amino acids. CDR3 loop: CASSLEGLRLGEQYF. For the CDR3, the DNA is TGTGCCAGCAGCTTAGAAGGATTACGGTTAGGCGAGCAGTACTTC.

The chain joins TRBV20-1 to TRBJ2-4; D is unresolved. Between the trimmed V and J ends, which lost 6 bases and 8 bases, there was a span of 14 bases. Germline V gives CDR1 DFQATT, CDR2 SNEGSKA (reference sequence). The CDR3 sequence is 12 residues long. The CDR3 sequence is CSAPLAEDIQYF. The CDR3 region has the DNA TGCAGTGCCCCTCTTGCAGAGGACATTCAGTACTTC.

The chain links TRBV10-3 to TRBJ1-2; 8 bases map to TRBD1. The V gene's germline CDR1 is ENHRY and CDR2 SYGVKD. The CDR3 runs 16 residues. The J segment lost 3 bases and the V segment lost 3 bases, leaving 9 bases of the junction unmatched. The CDR3 sequence: CAISDSTGGRDYGYTF. CDR3 in DNA: TGTGCCATCAGTGATAGTACAGGGGGAAGAGACTATGGCTACACCTTC.